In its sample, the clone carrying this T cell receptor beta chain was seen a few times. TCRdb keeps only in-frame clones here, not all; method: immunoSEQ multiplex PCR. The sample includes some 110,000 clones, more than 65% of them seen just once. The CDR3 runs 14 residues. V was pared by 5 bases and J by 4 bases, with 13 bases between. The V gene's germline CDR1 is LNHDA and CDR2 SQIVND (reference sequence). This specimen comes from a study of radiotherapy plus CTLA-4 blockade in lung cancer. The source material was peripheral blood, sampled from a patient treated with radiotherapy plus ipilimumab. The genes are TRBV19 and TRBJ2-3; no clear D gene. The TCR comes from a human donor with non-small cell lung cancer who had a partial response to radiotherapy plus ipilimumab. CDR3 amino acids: CASSVRVSPDTQYF. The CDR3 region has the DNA TGTGCCAGTAGTGTCCGGGTGAGTCCAGATACGCAGTATTTT.